The next 9 T cell receptor beta chains were all read from a single sample in a study of metastatic and nonmetastatic thyroid tumors. TCRdb called clones again from the PCR reads with MiXCR. The sample holds roughly 70,000 clones; roughly 18% are singletons and the top ten take roughly 13%. Ahead of thyroid surgery, no patient had received treatment of any kind. The sample consisted of blood. The receptors originated from a female donor with papillary thyroid cancer or a benign thyroid nodule (not recorded which). Some clones in this sample may be carry-over from other donors' samples.

Concerning this clone itself: The junction and the germline gene differ at one end; a read error may be behind it. The V call is TRBV30, the J call TRBJ2-6; D is undetermined. The CDR3 has 15 amino acids. Per the germline V gene, CDR1 is GTSNPN and CDR2 is SVGIG (reference sequence). CDR3 amino acids: CAWSRGSSWANVLTF. CDR3 coding DNA: TGTGCCTGGAGTAGAGGTTCCTCTTGGGCCAACGTCCTGACTTTC.

This clone was detected only once. This clone may be a read error of a much larger clone one base away. The same CDR3 arises from other DNA sequences in this sample as well. The genes are TRBV9 and TRBJ2-3; D is possibly TRBD2 (6 bases). Deletions cut 5 bases from V and 1 base from J, with 14 bases between. This CDR3 contains 15 residues. CDR1 is SGDLS, CDR2 YYNGEE, per germline. In DNA, the CDR3 is TGTGCCAGCAGTTATAGCGGTGAACGCACAGATACGCAGTATTTT. Translation: CASSYSGERTDTQYF.

Comments on this clone: One end of the junction fails to match germline, which may point to a read error. The chain couples TRBV6-1 to TRBJ2-7, with TRBD2 matching over 13 bases. CDR1 is MNHNS and CDR2 is SASEGT in the germline V gene. The CDR3 is 17 residues long. The CDR3: CAIRGTSGRAISYEHYF. CDR3 nucleotide sequence: TGTGCCATAAGAGGTACTAGCGGGAGGGCGATCTCCTACGAGCATTACTTC.

This chain joins TRBV11-2 and TRBJ2-2; 15 nucleotides agree with TRBD2. Trimming at V came to 6 bases and at J to 6 bases, leaving 11 bases not matched to a gene. CDR1 SGHAT and CDR2 FQNNGV come from the germline V gene. The CDR3 runs to 18 residues. DNA for the CDR3: TGTGCCAGCAGAACAAGGACTAGCGGGAGGGCCGTAGCCGGGGAGCTGTTTTTT. Protein: CASRTRTSGRAVAGELFF.

This rearrangement joins TRBV28 to TRBJ2-7; D is possibly TRBD2 (6 bases). Trimming removed 4 bases from V and 0 bases from J, with 28 bases in between. This CDR3 has 20 residues. The germline V gene encodes CDR1 MDHEN and CDR2 SYDVKM. The CDR3 region is CASSSRIRILAGARSYEQYF. The CDR3 nucleotides are TGTGCCAGCAGTTCCCGGATAAGGATACTAGCTGGAGCCCGCTCCTACGAGCAGTACTTC.

This clone was observed at least ten times. This chain links TRBV11-1 with TRBJ2-3, with 8 nucleotides matching TRBD1. J gave up 3 bases and V 4 bases, and 6 bases lay outside the gene matches. CDR3 length equals 15 residues. Germline loops: CDR1 SGHAT, CDR2 FQDESV (reference sequence). In DNA form, the CDR3 reads TGTGCCAGCAGCTCGACAGGGGTATGGACAGATACGCAGTATTTT. It translates to CASSSTGVWTDTQYF.

The chain links TRBV20-1 to TRBJ2-7, with 7 bases lining up with TRBD2. Trimming took 4 bases from V and 6 from J; bases not matched to a gene: 9. Germline-derived CDR1 and CDR2 are DFQATT and SNEGSKA (reference sequence). This CDR3 comprises 13 residues. CDR3 nucleotide sequence: TGCAGTGCTATCTACCGACTAGCATTCGAGCAGTACTTC. Translating it yields CSAIYRLAFEQYF.

The chain employs TRBV20-1 and TRBJ2-7; 9 bases are shared with TRBD2. This CDR3 comprises 13 residues. J was trimmed by 2 bases and V by 6 bases; bases with no gene match: 5. Germline CDR1 reads DFQATT; CDR2 reads SNEGSKA (reference sequence). CDR3 coding DNA: TGCAGTGCGCGGACTAGCGTAGCCTACGAGCAGTACTTC. Translating it yields CSARTSVAYEQYF.

This clone was recorded many times. The chain joins TRBV7-2 to TRBJ2-2; 7 nucleotides agree with TRBD2. V lost 3 bases to trimming and J lost 10 bases; unmatched junction nucleotides: 8. The CDR3 spans 14 residues. CDR1 is SGHTA and CDR2 is FQGNSA in the germline V gene. The CDR3: CASSLGRELVELFF. CDR3 DNA: TGTGCCAGCAGCTTGGGGCGGGAGCTCGTGGAGCTGTTTTTT.